This T cell receptor (beta chain) comes out of a study of T cells in Graves' hyperthyroidism and ophthalmopathy. Graves' hyperthyroidism without ophthalmopathy progression within 18 months was termed stable. From RNA transcripts, TCR beta CDR3 regions were amplified. The HTBI set primed first-round TCR CDR3 RT-PCR. TCRdb processed the multiplex PCR reads anew with MiXCR; each CDR3 protein has one entry. The sample shows 460,000 or so distinct CDR3 sequences, under 15% of them seen only once. The CDR3 runs 14 residues. V lost 3 bases, J lost 7 bases, and 15 bases lay in between. The V gene's germline CDR1 is MNHEY and CDR2 SVGEGT.

The sequenced sample was blood. The genes are TRBV6-2 or TRBV6-3 and TRBJ1-1; D is possibly TRBD1 (5 bases). This receptor was identified in a woman younger than 30 with Graves' hyperthyroidism. This CDR3 reads CASSYGGEQDEAFF. In DNA form, the CDR3 reads TGTGCCAGCAGTTATGGAGGGGAACAGGATGAAGCTTTCTTT.